The 30 T cell receptor beta chains below were found in one sample sequenced in a study of cytomegalovirus exposure and HLA in healthy donors. Primers included in the PCR were 60 Vbeta and 13 Jbeta primers. Profiling relied on immunoSEQ multiplex PCR, and the TCRdb table lists in-frame clones only, not all of them. The sample has around 150,000 clones, around 76% seen once; the top ten hold about 3.9%. Sequenced input: PBMCs. The receptor set was obtained from a man aged 18 to 29 in good health and CMV-seronegative.

For this clone: This CDR3 is missing its conserved last phenylalanine or tryptophan, likely due to a read error. V and J are TRBV5-8 and TRBJ1-2; 8 bases are a match to TRBD1. The V gene's germline CDR1 is SGHTS and CDR2 YDEGEE. The CDR3 spans 15 residues. V lost 1 base and J lost 2; bases outside the gene matches: 4. The CDR3 loop is CASSLYGQGNYGYTS. CDR3 DNA sequence: TGTGCCAGCAGCTTGTATGGACAGGGAAACTATGGCTACACCTCC.

The V gene is TRBV28, the J gene TRBJ2-7; 7 bases map to TRBD2. J gave up 2 bases and V 8 bases, and 15 bases lay outside the gene matches. Looked up from germline, CDR1 is MDHEN and CDR2 is SYDVKM. CDR3 size: 16 residues. The CDR3 reads CASSPAGASGAYEQYF. Here the CDR3 DNA reads TGTGCCAGCTCCCCCGCCGGGGCTAGCGGAGCCTACGAGCAGTACTTC.

V gene TRBV5-4 combines with J gene TRBJ2-1; maybe TRBD2 (6 bases). The CDR3 consists of 17 residues. Germline V lookup: CDR1 SGHNT, CDR2 YYREEE (reference sequence). V was trimmed by 4 bases and J by 5 bases, leaving 22 bases between them. For the CDR3, the DNA is TGTGCCAGCAGCCTTACTAGCAGGCCCTCCTTAAACAATGAGCAGTTCTTC. The encoded protein is CASSLTSRPSLNNEQFF.

This clone appeared a few times. The chain combines TRBV6-5 with TRBJ2-1; 7 nucleotides match TRBD2. Germline CDR1 is MNHEY and CDR2 is SVGAGI. The length of the CDR3 is 13 residues. V was pared by 6 bases and J by 10 bases, with 9 bases of the junction left unmatched. CDR3 sequence reads: CASRREALLEQFF. The CDR3 region has the DNA TGTGCCAGCAGACGGGAGGCACTACTAGAGCAGTTCTTC.

This chain links TRBV2 with TRBJ2-3; D not certain. This CDR3 region has 16 residues. V lost 6 bases to trimming and J lost 2 bases, with 18 bases between them. CDR1 and CDR2 (germline): SNHLY, FYNNEI. The CDR3 region has the DNA TGTGCCAGCAGGGCGGCCCTTGCCCCTCACACAGATACGCAGTATTTT. Translated, it gives CASRAALAPHTDTQYF.

The chain couples TRBV2 to TRBJ2-3, with D uncertain. From germline, CDR1 is SNHLY and CDR2 FYNNEI. This CDR3 has 13 amino acids. Trimming took off 5 bases at V and 6 bases at J, with 12 bases between the two ends. CDR3 DNA sequence: TGTGCCAGCAGTCTCTCCCCCTATGATACGCAGTATTTT. Translated: CASSLSPYDTQYF.

This clone was seen a few times. The rearrangement links TRBV7-9 to TRBJ2-2; TRBD1 matches at 10 bases. CDR3 length: 16 amino acids. The ends lost 5 bases at V and 7 bases at J; junction bases unmatched: 10. Germline lookup yields CDR1 SEHNR and CDR2 FQNEAQ (reference sequence). The CDR3: CASSPFGQGEGGELFF. The DNA for the CDR3 is TGTGCCAGCAGCCCTTTCGGACAGGGGGAAGGCGGGGAGCTGTTTTTT.

Details on this clone: Other nucleotide sequences in the sample specify the same CDR3. The chain recombines TRBV7-9 with TRBJ1-5, with D unclear. Germline CDR1 and CDR2: SEHNR and FQNEAQ (reference sequence). The CDR3 totals 14 residues. The ends were cut back, 1 base at V and 3 bases at J, with 7 bases in the middle. CDR3: CASSLGGYNQPQHF. DNA of the CDR3: TGTGCCAGCAGCTTAGGCGGATACAATCAGCCCCAGCATTTT.

The rearrangement uses TRBV5-1 and TRBJ2-1; TRBD1 agrees at 10 bases. V shed 3 bases, J shed 6 bases, and the junction held 9 bases outside the gene matches. CDR3 length: 16 amino acids. Germline V gene data show CDR1 as SGHRS and CDR2 as YFSETQ. CDR3 protein: CASSSSGQGFVNEQFF. The CDR3, as DNA: TGCGCCAGCAGCTCATCGGGACAGGGGTTCGTCAATGAGCAGTTCTTC.

The CDR3 sequence: CASSLYADGSQPQHF. The CDR3 DNA follows: TGTGCCAGCAGCTTATACGCGGATGGGAGTCAGCCCCAGCATTTT. This chain uses TRBV7-8 with TRBJ1-5; D is undetermined. Looked up from germline, CDR1 is SGHVS and CDR2 is FQNEAQ. Deletions cut 2 bases from V and 6 bases from J, with 14 bases between. The CDR3 length is 15 residues. The whole variable domain, filled in from reference TRBV7-8 and TRBJ1-5, reads GAGVSQSPRYKVAKRGQDVALRCDPISGHVSLFWYQQALGQGPEFLTYFQNEAQLDKSGLPSDRFFAERPEGSVSTLKIQRTQQEDSAVYLCASSLYADGSQPQHFGDGTRLSIL.

The rearrangement uses TRBV27 and TRBJ2-5; 11 bases match TRBD2. CDR1 is MNHEY, CDR2 SMNVEV, per germline (reference sequence). Trimming cost V 0 bases and J 3 bases; bases outside gene matches: 3. CDR3 length: 16 residues. The DNA of the CDR3 is TGTGCCAGCAGTTTATCGGGGGGACTAGCGGAAGAGACCCAGTACTTC. It encodes CASSLSGGLAEETQYF.

This chain uses TRBV27 with TRBJ1-5; 11 bases agree with TRBD1. V shed 5 bases and J 9 bases; nucleotides not matched to a gene: 9. The CDR3 length is 15 residues. The V gene's germline CDR1 is MNHEY and CDR2 SMNVEV (reference sequence). This chain's CDR3 is CASSPGQGDLMPQHF. CDR3 coding DNA: TGTGCCAGCAGTCCGGGACAGGGGGATTTGATGCCCCAGCATTTT.

This clone was counted once. The genes are TRBV27 and TRBJ2-7; 7 positions match TRBD1. The J segment lost 3 bases and the V segment lost 5 bases, leaving 16 bases of the junction unmatched. Germline CDR1 reads MNHEY; CDR2 reads SMNVEV (reference sequence). The CDR3 consists of 17 residues. The DNA for the CDR3 is TGTGCCAGCAGTCTCACCTCACAGGGGTTAGATGTCTACGAGCAGTACTTC. It codes for CASSLTSQGLDVYEQYF.

This clone has only a few counts. The chain carries TRBV10-3 and TRBJ2-5; 10 positions agree with TRBD2. V shed 1 base and J 5 bases; nucleotides not matched to a gene: 7. The CDR3 covers 16 residues. The germline V gene has CDR1 ENHRY and CDR2 SYGVKD. The CDR3 sequence is CAISEFRAGGPETQYF. CDR3 nucleotide sequence: TGTGCCATCAGTGAGTTTCGAGCGGGGGGGCCGGAGACCCAGTACTTC.

This clone turned up a few times. The chain carries TRBV7-3 and TRBJ2-5, with a tentative D call TRBD1 (5 bases). The germline V and J ends were trimmed by 6 bases and 2 bases, with 16 bases remaining between them. Germline V gene data show CDR1 as SGHTA and CDR2 as FQGTGA. The CDR3 consists of 15 residues. CDR3 region: CASRSSGARQETQYF. CDR3 DNA sequence: TGTGCCAGCAGATCTAGTGGGGCTAGACAAGAGACCCAGTACTTC.

V is TRBV27 and J is TRBJ2-7, with 7 bases fitting TRBD2. This CDR3 contains 14 residues. Germline assignment: CDR1 MNHEY and CDR2 SMNVEV (reference sequence). Germline trimming cut 0 bases from V and 2 bases from J; bases unmatched to any gene: 1. The CDR3 DNA follows: TGTGCCAGCAGTTTATCACGGGGGGCCTACGAGCAGTACTTC. Residues: CASSLSRGAYEQYF.

V and J are TRBV30 and TRBJ2-7; TRBD2 aligns across 8 bases. CDR1 and CDR2 from the germline V gene are GTSNPN and SVGIG (reference sequence). V trimming: 3 bases; J trimming: 4 bases; junction bases outside the gene matches: 17. The CDR3 runs 17 residues. The CDR3 here is CAWSARGSGTVGYEQYF. CDR3 DNA: TGTGCCTGGAGCGCGAGGGGTAGCGGGACGGTAGGATACGAGCAGTACTTC.

This chain links TRBV29-1 with TRBJ2-6; unclear D gene. This CDR3 spans 15 amino acids. Germline V lookup: CDR1 SQVTM, CDR2 ANQGSEA. V lost 2 bases and J lost 2, with 10 bases in between. The CDR3 region has the DNA TGCAGCGTTGAACAACACGAGGCTGGGGCCAACGTCCTGACTTTC. Amino acids: CSVEQHEAGANVLTF.

The CDR3 DNA follows: TGTGCCAGCAGCGCTCCCCCCGGGACTCTCCTTAACTATGGCTACACCTTC. It specifies CASSAPPGTLLNYGYTF. This chain joins TRBV7-9 and TRBJ1-2; possible D gene TRBD1, 5 bases. Between the trimmed V and J ends, which lost 5 bases and 1 base, there was a span of 20 bases. This CDR3 contains 17 residues. The germline CDR1 and CDR2 sequences are SEHNR and FQNEAQ (reference sequence).

This clone has more than one count but fewer than ten. The rearrangement links TRBV2 to TRBJ2-7; D is possibly TRBD2 (5 bases). The CDR3 totals 15 residues. Germline assignment: CDR1 SNHLY and CDR2 FYNNEI. Trimming cost V 0 bases and J 3 bases, with 12 bases left between them. This CDR3 is CASSEAREKGYEQYF. For the CDR3, the DNA is TGTGCCAGCAGTGAAGCGAGGGAAAAGGGCTACGAGCAGTACTTC.

The chain joins TRBV6-5 to TRBJ1-4; weak D call: TRBD1 (5 bases). CDR3 length: 13 residues. CDR1 MNHEY and CDR2 SVGAGI come from the germline V gene. V was clipped by 6 bases and J by 7 bases, with 12 bases between them. The CDR3 reads CASRPDRVEKLFF. CDR3 DNA: TGTGCCAGCAGGCCCGACAGAGTTGAAAAACTGTTTTTT.

This CDR3 reads CASSEPGQREAFF. CDR3 nucleotide sequence: TGTGCCAGCAGCGAACCGGGACAAAGGGAAGCTTTCTTT. The chain combines TRBV7-2 with TRBJ1-1, with D possibly matching TRBD1 (6 bases). The CDR3 totals 13 residues. CDR1 SGHTA and CDR2 FQGNSA come from the germline V gene. Trimming left V 5 bases short and J 8 bases short, with 15 bases between.

The gene calls are TRBV12-2 and TRBJ1-2. TRBV12-2 is noted as a pseudogene. The CDR3 consists of 19 residues. The CDR3 sequence: CASRLGFPPHPHEGKGYTF. CDR3 coding DNA: TGTGCAAGTCGCTTAGGTTTTCCTCCGCACCCACACGAGGGCAAGGGCTACACCTTC.

This chain connects TRBV6-5 to TRBJ2-1; maybe TRBD1 (5 bases). The CDR3 length is 14 residues. The V gene's germline CDR1 is MNHEY and CDR2 SVGAGI. Trimming took 6 bases from V and 5 from J, leaving 14 bases between them. CDR3 loop: CASRWQGRNNEQFF. CDR3 in DNA: TGTGCCAGCAGGTGGCAGGGAAGGAACAATGAGCAGTTCTTC.

The chain uses TRBV9 and TRBJ2-7; 9 nucleotides line up with TRBD2. Per germline, CDR1 SGDLS and CDR2 YYNGEE. V shed 0 bases and J 4 bases; nucleotides not matched to a gene: 5. The CDR3 length is 15 residues. CDR3 sequence reads: CASSVGSSGDYEQYF. The CDR3 region has the DNA TGTGCCAGCAGCGTAGGCTCTAGCGGGGATTACGAGCAGTACTTC.

The rearrangement joins TRBV10-2 to TRBJ1-1, with 7 bases fitting TRBD1. The junction had 13 bases not matched to a gene; V was cut back by 3 bases and J by 0 bases. This CDR3 is 18 amino acids long. Germline loops: CDR1 WSHSY, CDR2 SAAADI. The CDR3 spells CASSDGLGEGAVNTEAFF. CDR3 nucleotides: TGCGCCAGCAGTGACGGACTGGGAGAGGGGGCGGTGAACACTGAAGCTTTCTTT.

This chain uses TRBV28 with TRBJ1-2, with 8 positions matching TRBD1. Trimming removed 6 bases from V and 4 bases from J; junction bases left unmatched: 10. The germline V gene encodes CDR1 MDHEN and CDR2 SYDVKM. The CDR3 is 15 residues long. The CDR3 is CASRTRDRQTYGYTF. Written as DNA, the CDR3 is TGTGCCAGCAGAACCAGGGACAGGCAAACCTATGGCTACACCTTC.

The chain recombines TRBV29-1 with TRBJ2-1, with a weak D call TRBD1 (6 bases). The CDR3 consists of 14 residues. In germline, CDR1 is SQVTM, CDR2 ANQGSEA. Trimming stripped 4 bases from V and 6 bases from J, with 16 bases between. The CDR3 sequence: CSVAPRGRFNEQFF. The CDR3 DNA follows: TGCAGCGTTGCCCCCAGGGGCCGATTCAATGAGCAGTTCTTC.

The chain joins TRBV7-3 to TRBJ2-2; no clear D gene. Trimming pared 0 bases from V and 1 base from J, leaving 9 bases between. CDR3 size: 16 residues. Germline V gene lookup returns CDR1 SGHTA and CDR2 FQGTGA. CDR3 DNA: TGTGCCAGCAGCTTAACGTTAACCAGGAACACCGGGGAGCTGTTTTTT. Protein sequence: CASSLTLTRNTGELFF.

The V gene is TRBV25-1, the J gene TRBJ2-3; 7 nucleotides align to TRBD1. V trimming: 4 bases; J trimming: 6 bases; junction bases outside the gene matches: 7. CDR1 and CDR2 from the germline V gene are MGHDK and SYGVNS. The CDR3 has 14 amino acids. The CDR3 region has the DNA TGTGCCAGCAGTGTACAGACAGGGAACGATACGCAGTATTTT. Translation gives CASSVQTGNDTQYF.